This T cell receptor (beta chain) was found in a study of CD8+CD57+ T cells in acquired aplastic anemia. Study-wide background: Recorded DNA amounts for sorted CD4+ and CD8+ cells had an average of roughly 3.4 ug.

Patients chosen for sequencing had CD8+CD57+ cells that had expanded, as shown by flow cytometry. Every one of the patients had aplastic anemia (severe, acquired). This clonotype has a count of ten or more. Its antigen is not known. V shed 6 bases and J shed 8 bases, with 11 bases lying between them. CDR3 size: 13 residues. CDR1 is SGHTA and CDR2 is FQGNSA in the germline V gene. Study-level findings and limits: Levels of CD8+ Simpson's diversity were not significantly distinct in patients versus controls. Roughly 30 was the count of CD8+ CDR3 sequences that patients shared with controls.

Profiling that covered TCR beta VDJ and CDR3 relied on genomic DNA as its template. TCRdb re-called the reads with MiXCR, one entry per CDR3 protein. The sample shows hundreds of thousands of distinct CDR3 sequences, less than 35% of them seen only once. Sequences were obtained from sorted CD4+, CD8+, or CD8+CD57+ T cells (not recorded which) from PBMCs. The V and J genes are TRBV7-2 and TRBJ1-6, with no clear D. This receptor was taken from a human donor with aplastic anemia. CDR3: CASSRQPYSPLHF. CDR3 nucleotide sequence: TGTGCCAGCAGTCGTCAACCCTATTCACCCCTCCACTTT. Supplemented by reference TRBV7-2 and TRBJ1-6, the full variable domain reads GAGVSQSPSNKVTEKGKDVELRCDPISGHTALYWYRQSLGQGLEFLIYFQGNSAPDKSGLPSDRFSAERTGGSVSTLTIQRTQQEDSAVYLCASSRQPYSPLHFGNGTRLTVT.